A selection of T cell receptor beta chains follows, all from one sample in a study of T cells in Graves' hyperthyroidism and ophthalmopathy. TCRdb reprocessed the multiplex PCR reads via MiXCR and lists one record per CDR3 protein. The table lists 600,000 to 750,000 distinct CDR3 sequences, 17% of them singletons. The sample was blood. These receptors all stem from a man aged 50 or older with Graves' hyperthyroidism. CDR3s include the opening cysteine and the closing phenylalanine or tryptophan. A D gene is named only where the DNA matches it firmly. Rows may omit the clone size; those that give it use once, few, many or a size class.

v_gene	d_gene	j_gene	abundance	CDR3nt	CDR3aa
TRBV7-3	TRBD2	TRBJ2-1	many	TGTGCCAGCAGCTTACAACTAGCGGGAGGAAAGCAGTTCTTC	CASSLQLAGGKQFF
TRBV10-3	-	TRBJ2-5	many	TGTGCCATCAAGACTCTTCAAGAGACCCAGTACTTC	CAIKTLQETQYF
TRBV11-2	-	TRBJ2-7	many	TGTGCCAGCAGCTTCCTAGCCCGGGACAACTACGAGCAGTACTTC	CASSFLARDNYEQYF
TRBV6-1	TRBD1	TRBJ2-7	-	TGTGCCAGCAGTTACAAGACAGGGGCCTCCTACGAGCAGTACTTC	CASSYKTGASYEQYF
TRBV27	-	TRBJ2-7	many	TGTGCCAGCAGTTTATTCTGGAATTACGAGCAGTACTTC	CASSLFWNYEQYF
TRBV7-2	-	TRBJ1-2	many	TGTGCCAGCAGCGTCGACAGGCCCCCCAATCTAGGCTACACCTTC	CASSVDRPPNLGYTF
TRBV3-1	-	TRBJ2-3	-	TGTGCCAGCAGCCAAGCAGGGATTGGGGGCACAGATACGCAGTATTTT	CASSQAGIGGTDTQYF
TRBV6-1	-	TRBJ1-5	once	TGTGCCACCATAAAACAGGTTTATAGCAATCAGCCCCAGCATTTT	CATIKQVYSNQPQHF
TRBV6-2/TRBV6-3	-	TRBJ1-1	-	TGTGCCAGCAGTTACTCAGGGGCCACTGAAGCTTTCTTT	CASSYSGATEAFF
TRBV29-1	-	TRBJ1-4	many	TGCAGCGTTGATGCAGGGGCTGGAACTAATGAAAAACTGTTTTTT	CSVDAGAGTNEKLFF
TRBV20-1	-	TRBJ1-3	many	TGCAGTGCTTCCAAGGGGAACTCTGGAAACACCATATATTTT	CSASKGNSGNTIYF
TRBV28	TRBD1	TRBJ2-7	many	TGTGCCAGCAGTCCCTCGGCGGGACAGGGGATCCTGGAGCAGTACTTC	CASSPSAGQGILEQYF
TRBV5-5	TRBD1	TRBJ2-5	few	TGTGCCAGCAGCTTGGCCCCTACAGGGGAGGAGACCCAGTACTTC	CASSLAPTGEETQYF
TRBV10-2	TRBD1	TRBJ1-2	many	TGCGCCAGCAGTGAGTCGGTTGACAGGGGCATTTTGAACTATGGCTACACCTTC	CASSESVDRGILNYGYTF
TRBV2	TRBD1	TRBJ1-4	many	TGTGCCAGCAGCGACAGGGGGACAGCAAATGAAAAACTGTTTTTT	CASSDRGTANEKLFF
TRBV28	TRBD1	TRBJ2-5	-	TGTGCCAGCAGGGAAGGGGGCGCGGAAGAGACCCAGTACTTC	CASREGGAEETQYF
TRBV2	-	TRBJ2-4	-	TGTGCCAGCAGTGTATACGGGAGATCTTATCAAAACATTCAGTACTTC	CASSVYGRSYQNIQYF
TRBV7-9	-	TRBJ1-3	few	TGTGCCAGCAGCCCCCGGGACACAAGGGCTGGAAACACCATATATTTT	CASSPRDTRAGNTIYF
TRBV7-8	-	TRBJ2-5	once	TGTGCCAGCAGCGCGTGGGAGACCCAGTACTTC	CASSAWETQYF
TRBV12-3/TRBV12-4	-	TRBJ1-1	few	TGTGCCAGCAGTTTGAACTCTTTCACTGAAGCTTTCTTT	CASSLNSFTEAFF
TRBV6-2/TRBV6-3	-	TRBJ2-7	-	TGTGCCAGCAGTTACTCCGGCGGTCTCTCCTACGAGCAGTACTTC	CASSYSGGLSYEQYF
TRBV3-1	-	TRBJ2-5	-	TGTGCCAGCAGCCCTGGATGGGAGACCCAGTACTTC	CASSPGWETQYF
TRBV4-3	-	TRBJ2-7	-	TGCGCCAGCAGCCAAGGGACACTAAGAAGATACGAGCAGTACTTC	CASSQGTLRRYEQYF
TRBV29-1	-	TRBJ2-3	-	TGCAGCGTTGTAGAGGCCCATGGCACAGATACGCAGTATTTT	CSVVEAHGTDTQYF
TRBV12-3/TRBV12-4	TRBD1	TRBJ1-2	-	TGTGCCAGCAGTTTAACGGCACAGGGGGTCGCCTATGGCTACACCTTC	CASSLTAQGVAYGYTF
TRBV19	TRBD2	TRBJ2-1	many	TGTGCCAGTAGTATAGATTCTAGCACTAGCGGGGCGGCCTACAATGAGCAGTTCTTC	CASSIDSSTSGAAYNEQFF
TRBV9	-	TRBJ2-5	-	TGTGCCAGCAGCGTAGGCGGACATGAGACCAGCGGGACCCAGTACTTC	CASSVGGHETSGTQYF
TRBV6-2/TRBV6-3	-	TRBJ1-5	few	TGTGCCAGCAGTGGGAGAGGGTTGGGCAATCAGCCCCAGCATTTT	CASSGRGLGNQPQHF
TRBV6-1	-	TRBJ2-3	many	TGTGCCAGCAGTGAAGGGGCACTAAGCTCGGCAGATACGCAGTATTTT	CASSEGALSSADTQYF
TRBV20-1	-	TRBJ2-7	few	TGCAGTGCTAGAGAGGTGGATAGCTCCTACGAGCAGTACTTC	CSAREVDSSYEQYF
TRBV2	TRBD2	TRBJ2-3	many	TGTGCCAGCAGTGGCTTAGCGGGAGGAGATACGCAGTATTTT	CASSGLAGGDTQYF
TRBV6-5	TRBD1	TRBJ1-5	-	TGTGCCAGCAGTTACTCACAGACAGGGTCCAATCAGCCCCAGCATTTT	CASSYSQTGSNQPQHF
TRBV3-1	TRBD1	TRBJ1-1	many	TGTGCCAGCAGCCTCCAGGACAGGGACTCCACAGTGGCTTTCTTT	CASSLQDRDSTVAFF
TRBV12-3/TRBV12-4	TRBD1	TRBJ2-7	many	TGTGCCAGCAGCAGGGGGCATCACTCCTACGAGCAGTACTTC	CASSRGHHSYEQYF
TRBV5-1	TRBD2	TRBJ2-7	many	TGCGCCAGCAGCCTCAGGATAGCGGGAGCGGCGCAGTACTTC	CASSLRIAGAAQYF
TRBV11-2	-	TRBJ2-7	many	TGTGCCAGCAACCCCACGTCGAGGTCCTACGAGCAGTACTTC	CASNPTSRSYEQYF
TRBV19	-	TRBJ2-5	-	TGTGCCAGTAGTATAGCAAGGCAAGAGACCCAGTACTTC	CASSIARQETQYF
TRBV6-1	-	TRBJ1-2	many	TGTGCCAGCAGGAGAGCCACGGAGAACTATGGCTACACCTTC	CASRRATENYGYTF
TRBV10-2	-	TRBJ2-7	-	TGCGCCAGCAGTGAGGGTTGGGGGGATTTACCTAGCTCCTACGAGCAGTACTTC	CASSEGWGDLPSSYEQYF
TRBV18	TRBD1	TRBJ2-1	once	TGTGCCAGCTCACCAGACCCGGGACAGGGGATGAGAGGGCAGTTCTTC	CASSPDPGQGMRGQFF
TRBV5-4	-	TRBJ2-7	-	TGTGCCAGCAGACGCGGGAACCTAGATTCCTACGAGCAGTACTTC	CASRRGNLDSYEQYF
TRBV13	-	TRBJ2-7	-	TGTGCCAGCAGCTTAGAGTACGAGGGCTTCGAGCAGTACTTC	CASSLEYEGFEQYF
TRBV20-1	TRBD2	TRBJ2-1	-	TGCAGTGCTAGGGCTAGCGGGAGCACATCCTACAATGAGCAGTTCTTC	CSARASGSTSYNEQFF
TRBV20-1	-	TRBJ2-5	-	TGCAGTGCTCTAGTGGGGCCGCTGACCCAGTACTTC	CSALVGPLTQYF
TRBV28	-	TRBJ2-7	many	TGTGCCAGCAGTCGCCAGGGGGGGAACTACGAGCAGTACTTC	CASSRQGGNYEQYF
TRBV13	-	TRBJ2-2	few	TGTGCCAGCAGCTCTAATCCCACCGGGGAGCTGTTTTTT	CASSSNPTGELFF
TRBV6-2/TRBV6-3	-	TRBJ2-4	many	TGTGCCAGCAGTTACTTAGGCAAAAACATTCAGTACTTC	CASSYLGKNIQYF
TRBV19	TRBD1	TRBJ1-6	few	TGTGCCAGTAAGGAGGGGGACAGGGGTCATTCACCCCTCCACTTT	CASKEGDRGHSPLHF
TRBV28	-	TRBJ2-7	-	TGTGCCAGCAGTTTAAACACTCCGACCAACGAGCAGTACTTC	CASSLNTPTNEQYF
TRBV6-1	TRBD1	TRBJ2-7	few	TGTGCCAGCAGTTATGGTAGGGGACAGGGATCCTACGAGCAGTACTTC	CASSYGRGQGSYEQYF
TRBV4-1	-	TRBJ2-7	few	TGCGCCAGCAGCCAAGAGTCGACGCCGACCTACGAGCAGTACTTC	CASSQESTPTYEQYF
TRBV5-1	-	TRBJ1-5	-	TGCGCCAGCAGCTTGATTTTGTGGGGGGGCCGGCAGCCCCAGCATTTT	CASSLILWGGRQPQHF
TRBV10-3	-	TRBJ2-3	many	TGTGCCATCAGTGAGCCGACAGGAACCACAGATACGCAGTATTTT	CAISEPTGTTDTQYF
TRBV4-3	TRBD1	TRBJ2-7	few	TGCGCCAGCAGCCAAGAACAGGGGGCTTTTTTCTTGGGGCAGTACTTC	CASSQEQGAFFLGQYF
TRBV7-6	TRBD1	TRBJ2-3	-	TGTGCCAGCAGCTTAGCAGACAGGGGGCATCCCCCAGATACGCAGTATTTT	CASSLADRGHPPDTQYF
TRBV20-1	TRBD2	TRBJ2-3	many	TGCAGTGCTCCACGAGCGGGACCCACAGATACGCAGTATTTT	CSAPRAGPTDTQYF
TRBV7-3	-	TRBJ2-2	few	TGTGCCAGCAGCCGGGACTCCTTAGGGGAGCTGTTTTTT	CASSRDSLGELFF
TRBV5-1	TRBD2	TRBJ2-1	many	TGCGCCAGCAGCTTCCCCCAAGCGGGAGAAAGCGGGAATGAGCAGTTCTTC	CASSFPQAGESGNEQFF
TRBV7-8	TRBD1	TRBJ2-3	few	TGTGCCAGCAGCCCTAAGACAGGGGGCGCCTCAGATACGCAGTATTTT	CASSPKTGGASDTQYF
TRBV6-2/TRBV6-3	TRBD2	TRBJ2-2	many	TGTGCCAGCAGTCGAGGACTAGCGGGAGGGCCTCGTCGCACCGGGGAGCTGTTTTTT	CASSRGLAGGPRRTGELFF